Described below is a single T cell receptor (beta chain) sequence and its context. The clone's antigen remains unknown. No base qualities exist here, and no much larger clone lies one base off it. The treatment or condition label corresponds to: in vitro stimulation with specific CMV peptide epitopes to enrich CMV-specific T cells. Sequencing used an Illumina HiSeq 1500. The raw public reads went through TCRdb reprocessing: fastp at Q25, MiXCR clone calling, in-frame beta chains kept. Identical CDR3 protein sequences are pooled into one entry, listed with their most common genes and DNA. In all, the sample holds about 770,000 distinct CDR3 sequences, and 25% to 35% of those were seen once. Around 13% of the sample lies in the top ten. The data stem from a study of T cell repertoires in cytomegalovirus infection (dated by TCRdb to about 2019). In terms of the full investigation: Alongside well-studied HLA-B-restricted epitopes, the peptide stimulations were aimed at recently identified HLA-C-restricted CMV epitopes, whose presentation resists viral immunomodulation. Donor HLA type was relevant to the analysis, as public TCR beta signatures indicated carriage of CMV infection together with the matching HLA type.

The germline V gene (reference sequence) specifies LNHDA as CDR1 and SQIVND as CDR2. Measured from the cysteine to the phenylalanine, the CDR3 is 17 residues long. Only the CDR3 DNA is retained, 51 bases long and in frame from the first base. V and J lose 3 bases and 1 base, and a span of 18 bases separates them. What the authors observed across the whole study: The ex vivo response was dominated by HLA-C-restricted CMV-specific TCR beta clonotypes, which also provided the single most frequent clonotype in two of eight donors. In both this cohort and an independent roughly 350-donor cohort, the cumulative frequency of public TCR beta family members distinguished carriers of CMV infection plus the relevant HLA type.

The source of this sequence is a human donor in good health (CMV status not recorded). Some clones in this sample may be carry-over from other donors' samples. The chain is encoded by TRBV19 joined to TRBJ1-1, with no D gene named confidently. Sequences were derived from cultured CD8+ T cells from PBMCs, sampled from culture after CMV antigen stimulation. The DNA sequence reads TGTGCCAGTAGTATTTTTTTTACGGGCGGGAAGAACACTGAAGCTTTCTTT. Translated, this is CASSIFFTGGKNTEAFF.